This T cell receptor (beta chain) comes out of a study of Ad26.COV2.S vaccination and SARS-CoV-2 variants. Study at large: Donor joined the COV1001 Ad26.COV2.S trial arm. Dosing was one shot or two shots 56 days apart.

This CDR3 comprises 12 residues. Looked up from germline, CDR1 is KGHSY and CDR2 is FQNENV. The V and J ends lost 6 bases and 6 bases respectively, with 11 bases between them. Assay: immunoSEQ multiplex PCR; the TCRdb copy retains only in-frame clones and omits some. Among about 350,000 clones, less than 90% were seen once, and the ten largest hold 9.5% to 12%. Treatment meaning: around 19 received Ad26.COV2.S at low or high dose, single or two shots; 5 received placebo; per-sample allocation not given. It was on day 63 after the first vaccine or placebo injection that samples were taken. This rearrangement joins TRBV16 to TRBJ1-1, with D hard to call. The sequence was collected from a person aged 18 to 65 who received the Ad26.COV2.S COVID-19 vaccine or a placebo. The starting material was peripheral blood, obtained in a trial of Ad26.COV2.S vaccine versus placebo. The CDR3 sequence is CASSQLGPEAFF. CDR3 sequence (DNA): TGTGCCAGCAGTCAGCTGGGCCCTGAAGCTTTCTTT.